A selection of T cell receptor beta chains follows, all from one sample in a study of T cells in localized non-small cell lung cancer. Libraries were prepared by immunoSEQ multiplex PCR; TCRdb keeps only in-frame clonotypes and omits some of them. The data show around 100,000 clones, with roughly 87% seen just once and around 15% held by the top ten. Sequenced here: peripheral blood, sampled before any cancer treatment. The origin of the receptors is a man aged 35 to 69 with stage I squamous cell lung carcinoma. The CDR3 runs from the conserved cysteine through the conserved F or W. D genes are given only for firm matches. Clone size appears in some rows only: once, few, many, or a class for an expanded clone.

NA,TRBV5-1,TRBJ1-2,NA,CASSLAILGVYGYTF,TGCGCCAGCAGCTTGGCAATATTGGGCGTCTATGGCTACACCTTC
NA,TRBV2,TRBJ1-4,NA,CASSGPGAGANEKLFF,TGTGCCAGCAGTGGACCGGGGGCAGGGGCTAATGAAAAACTGTTTTTT
once,TRBV2,TRBJ1-2,NA,CASLAGANPYGYTF,TGTGCCAGCCTTGCAGGGGCTAATCCTTATGGCTACACCTTC
NA,TRBV29-1,TRBJ1-6,NA,CSVGGSYNSPLHF,TGCAGCGTTGGGGGCTCCTATAATTCACCCCTCCACTTT
NA,TRBV5-5,TRBJ1-2,NA,CASSPAVEAGYTF,TGTGCCAGCAGCCCTGCGGTTGAGGCCGGCTACACCTTC
NA,TRBV5-1,TRBJ1-3,NA,CASSLEGSGNTIYF,TGCGCCAGCAGCTTGGAGGGGTCTGGAAACACCATATATTTT
NA,TRBV18,TRBJ1-1,TRBD1,CASSPAGQGTNRATEAFF,TGTGCCAGCTCACCCGCGGGACAGGGAACTAATCGGGCCACTGAAGCTTTCTTT
NA,TRBV7-9,TRBJ2-1,NA,CASSPRGGNFFF,TGTGCCAGCAGCCCCCGAGGAGGGAATTTCTTCTTC
NA,TRBV10-3,TRBJ2-3,TRBD1,CAIRVQGEDTQYF,TGTGCCATCAGGGTACAGGGGGAAGATACGCAGTATTTT
NA,TRBV10-3,TRBJ2-1,NA,CAISEFNGGLREQFF,TGTGCCATCAGTGAGTTTAACGGGGGCCTCAGGGAGCAGTTCTTC
few,TRBV14,TRBJ2-7,NA,CASSQGLGIYEQYF,TGTGCCAGCAGCCAAGGATTAGGGATCTACGAGCAGTACTTC
many,TRBV6-4,TRBJ1-2,NA,CASSDRAGLDGYTF,TGTGCCAGCAGTGACCGGGCAGGCCTGGATGGCTACACCTTC
NA,TRBV5-8,TRBJ2-1,TRBD1,CASSRRDRRGDEQFF,TGTGCCAGCAGCCGTCGGGACAGGCGGGGCGATGAGCAGTTCTTC
once,TRBV5-1,TRBJ1-1,NA,CASSLEGAEAFF,TGCGCCAGCAGCTTGGAGGGGGCTGAAGCTTTCTTT
NA,TRBV15,TRBJ1-1,NA,CATSSDRNTEAFF,TGTGCCACCAGCAGTGACAGGAACACTGAAGCTTTCTTT
once,TRBV5-1,TRBJ2-2,NA,CASGFRGNTGELFF,TGCGCCAGCGGATTTAGGGGAAACACCGGGGAGCTGTTTTTT